This TCR beta chain originates from a study of cytomegalovirus exposure and HLA in healthy donors. This clone was seen just once. Its cognate antigen is unknown. Study-level results: In a later analysis, a missense DCLRE1C variant was linked to TCR beta V- and J-gene trimming. Presence/absence analyses supposed approximately even sequencing depth among donors.

The PCR had 60 Vbeta and 13 Jbeta primers. The table came from immunoSEQ multiplex PCR; TCRdb's copy has only in-frame clones and leaves some out. This table holds roughly 200,000 clones, around 74% found once. The specimen was PBMCs. This clonotype was obtained from a male donor in good health and CMV-seronegative.

CDR3 in amino acids: CATSPSVAGRAKNIQYF. The CDR3 bases are TGTGCCACCAGCCCGAGCGTCGCAGGGCGAGCCAAAAACATTCAGTACTTC. The rearrangement joins TRBV15 to TRBJ2-4, with D perhaps matching TRBD1 (5 bases). V lost 5 bases and J 0 bases, leaving 17 bases between the germline ends. Per germline, CDR1 LNHNV and CDR2 YYDKDF (reference sequence). The CDR3 is 17 residues long.